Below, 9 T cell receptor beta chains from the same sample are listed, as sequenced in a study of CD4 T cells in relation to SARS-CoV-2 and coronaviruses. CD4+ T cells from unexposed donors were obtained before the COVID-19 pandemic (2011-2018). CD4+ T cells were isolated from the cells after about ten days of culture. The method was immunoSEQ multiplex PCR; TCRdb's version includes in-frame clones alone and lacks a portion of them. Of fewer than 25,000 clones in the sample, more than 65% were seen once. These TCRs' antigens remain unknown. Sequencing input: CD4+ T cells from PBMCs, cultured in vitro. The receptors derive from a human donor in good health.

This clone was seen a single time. DNA of the CDR3: TGTGCCAGCTCACCACCGAAGACAGGGATTTCCTACAATGAGCAGTTCTTC. Protein: CASSPPKTGISYNEQFF. The chain recombines TRBV18 with TRBJ2-1; 7 positions match TRBD1. V lost 0 bases to trimming and J lost 1 base; unmatched junction nucleotides: 6. The CDR3 covers 17 residues. CDR1 is KGHSH and CDR2 is LQKENI in the germline V gene.

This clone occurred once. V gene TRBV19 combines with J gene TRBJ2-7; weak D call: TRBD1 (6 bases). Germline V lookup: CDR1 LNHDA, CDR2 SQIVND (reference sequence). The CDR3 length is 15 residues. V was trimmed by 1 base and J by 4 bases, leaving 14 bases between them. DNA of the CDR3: TGTGCCAGTAGTATAGGCAGGGGCGCATCTTACGAGCAGTACTTC. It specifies CASSIGRGASYEQYF.

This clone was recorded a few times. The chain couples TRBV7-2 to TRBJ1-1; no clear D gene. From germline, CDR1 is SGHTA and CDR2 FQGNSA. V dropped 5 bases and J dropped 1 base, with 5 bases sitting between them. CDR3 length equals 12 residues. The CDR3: CASSPQNTEAFF. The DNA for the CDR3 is TGTGCCAGCAGCCCCCAGAACACTGAAGCTTTCTTT. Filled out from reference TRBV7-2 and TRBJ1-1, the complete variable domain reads GAGVSQSPSNKVTEKGKDVELRCDPISGHTALYWYRQSLGQGLEFLIYFQGNSAPDKSGLPSDRFSAERTGGSVSTLTIQRTQQEDSAVYLCASSPQNTEAFFGQGTRLTVV.

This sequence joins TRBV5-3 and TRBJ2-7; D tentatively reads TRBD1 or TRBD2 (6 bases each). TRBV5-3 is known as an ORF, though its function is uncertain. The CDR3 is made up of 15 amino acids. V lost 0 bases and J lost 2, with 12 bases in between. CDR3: CARSLVQGRTYEQYF. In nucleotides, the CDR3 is TGTGCCAGAAGCTTGGTGCAGGGGAGGACCTACGAGCAGTACTTC.

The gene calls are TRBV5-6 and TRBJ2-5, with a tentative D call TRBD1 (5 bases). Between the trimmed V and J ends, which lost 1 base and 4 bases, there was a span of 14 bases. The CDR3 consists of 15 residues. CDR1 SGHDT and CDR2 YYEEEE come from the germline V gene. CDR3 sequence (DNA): TGTGCCAGCAGCTTGAGTGGGGCCGGAAGAGAGACCCAGTACTTC. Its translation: CASSLSGAGRETQYF.

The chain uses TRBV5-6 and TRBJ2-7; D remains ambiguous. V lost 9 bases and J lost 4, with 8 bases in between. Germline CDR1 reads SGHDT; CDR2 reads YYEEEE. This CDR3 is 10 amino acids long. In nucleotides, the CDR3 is TGTGCCACCGTCGAATACGAGCAGTACTTC. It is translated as CATVEYEQYF.

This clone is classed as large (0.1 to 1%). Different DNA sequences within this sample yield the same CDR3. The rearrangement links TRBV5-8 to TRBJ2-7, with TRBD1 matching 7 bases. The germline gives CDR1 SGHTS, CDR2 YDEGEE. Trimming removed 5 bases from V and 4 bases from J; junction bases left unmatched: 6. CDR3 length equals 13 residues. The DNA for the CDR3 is TGTGCCAGCAGTCGGACAGGCCCATACGAGCAGTACTTC. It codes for CASSRTGPYEQYF.

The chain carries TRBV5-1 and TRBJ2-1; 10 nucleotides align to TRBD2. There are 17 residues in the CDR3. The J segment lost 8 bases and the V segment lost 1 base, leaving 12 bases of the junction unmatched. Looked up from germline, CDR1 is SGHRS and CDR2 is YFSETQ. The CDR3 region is CASSLQPSGGLNDEQFF. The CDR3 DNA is TGCGCCAGCAGCTTGCAACCTAGCGGGGGCCTGAACGATGAGCAGTTCTTC.

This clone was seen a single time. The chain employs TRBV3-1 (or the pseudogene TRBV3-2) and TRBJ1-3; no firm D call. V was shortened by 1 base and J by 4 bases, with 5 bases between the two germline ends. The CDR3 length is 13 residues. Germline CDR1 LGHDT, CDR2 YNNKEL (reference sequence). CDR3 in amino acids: CASSQGAGNTIYF. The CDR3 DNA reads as TGTGCCAGCAGCCAAGGGGCCGGAAACACCATATATTTT.